Following are 22 T cell receptor beta chains from one sample sequenced in a study of T cell responses to AZD1222 COVID-19 vaccine. Libraries were prepared by immunoSEQ multiplex PCR; TCRdb keeps only in-frame clonotypes and omits some of them. The sample records some 89,000 clones, around 90% being singletons. This specimen consisted of peripheral blood, obtained on day 0 of AZD1222 vaccination. The receptors derive from an adult in good health.

This chain's CDR3 is CSVEGRGNTIYF. Written as DNA, the CDR3 is TGCAGCGTTGAAGGACGGGGAAACACCATATATTTT. The chain combines TRBV29-1 with TRBJ1-3; D is ambiguous. Germline loops: CDR1 SQVTM, CDR2 ANQGSEA. V was pared by 1 base and J by 4 bases, with 5 bases between. This CDR3 spans 12 amino acids.

The chain combines TRBV19 with TRBJ1-1; a possible D gene is TRBD1 (5 bases). Trimming removed 1 base from V and 4 bases from J, with 7 bases in between. This CDR3 has 13 residues. CDR1 is LNHDA and CDR2 is SQIVND in the germline V gene (reference sequence). The CDR3 bases are TGTGCCAGTAGTATAGGGGACTCCACTGAAGCTTTCTTT. Translation: CASSIGDSTEAFF.

The chain combines TRBV19 with TRBJ1-2; D is uncertain. The CDR3 runs 12 residues. The germline gives CDR1 LNHDA, CDR2 SQIVND (reference sequence). Trimming shortened V by 7 bases and J by 13 bases, and 19 bases separated the two germline ends. CDR3 in DNA: TGTGCCAGTATTCGGCGCACGGAAGCTGCCACCTTC. Its protein is CASIRRTEAATF.

The chain combines TRBV7-9 with TRBJ2-1, with TRBD2 as a possible D gene (6 bases). Germline-derived CDR1 and CDR2 are SEHNR and FQNEAQ (reference sequence). Trimming removed 5 bases from V and 7 bases from J, with 12 bases in between. The CDR3 is 13 residues long. The CDR3 region is CASSPLRGNEQFF. Here the CDR3 DNA reads TGTGCCAGCAGCCCTCTTCGGGGGAATGAGCAGTTCTTC.

The rearrangement joins TRBV3-1 (or the pseudogene TRBV3-2) to TRBJ2-2, with 9 bases lining up with TRBD1. CDR1 is LGHDT, CDR2 YNNKEL, per germline (reference sequence). With V trimmed by 1 base and J by 5 bases, 2 bases remained unmatched. The length of the CDR3 is 15 residues. The CDR3 DNA reads TGTGCCAGCAGCCAAGGGACAGGGGAGACCGGGGAGCTGTTTTTT. It is translated as CASSQGTGETGELFF.

This clone was seen a handful of times. The gene calls are TRBV3-1 (or the pseudogene TRBV3-2) and TRBJ2-7; D is possibly TRBD1 or TRBD2 (5 bases each). Deletions cut 1 base from V and 5 bases from J, with 9 bases between. Germline assignment: CDR1 LGHDT and CDR2 YNNKEL (reference sequence). The CDR3 has 13 residues. CDR3 sequence reads: CASSQVLGDEQYF. The CDR3 coding sequence is TGTGCCAGCAGCCAAGTTCTGGGGGACGAGCAGTACTTC.

This clone has more than one count but fewer than ten. The rearrangement links TRBV7-3 to TRBJ2-7, with D tentatively TRBD1 (6 bases). The CDR3 runs to 14 residues. V lost 5 bases and J 6 bases, leaving 17 bases between the germline ends. Germline loops: CDR1 SGHTA, CDR2 FQGTGA. CDR3 in DNA: TGTGCCAGCAGCCCCGGGACATCTACGGGCGAGCAGTACTTC. Translated: CASSPGTSTGEQYF.

The chain recombines TRBV18 with TRBJ1-5; D is undetermined. Germline CDR1 is KGHSH and CDR2 is LQKENI. V was shortened by 1 base and J by 6 bases, with 7 bases between the two germline ends. The CDR3 has 13 residues. The CDR3 loop reads CASSPQGGQPQHF. CDR3 coding DNA: TGTGCCAGCTCACCACAGGGCGGTCAGCCCCAGCATTTT.

This clone has only one observation. CDR3 nucleotides: TGTGCCACCCGACGTGGGGCGCAGGGAAACACCATATATTTT. As protein: CATRRGAQGNTIYF. V and J are TRBV6-5 and TRBJ1-3; TRBD1 is a possible D gene (5 bases). Trimming removed 10 bases from V and 4 bases from J, with 17 bases in between. Germline V CDR1 and CDR2: MNHEY, SVGAGI. This CDR3 is 14 amino acids long.

For the CDR3, the DNA is TGTGCCAGCAGCTTCCCCCAGGGGGCGGCTGGAAACACCATATATTTT. Protein: CASSFPQGAAGNTIYF. V gene TRBV13 combines with J gene TRBJ1-3; TRBD1 matches 8 bases. The CDR3 covers 16 residues. Germline V lookup: CDR1 PRHDT, CDR2 FYEKMQ (reference sequence). Trimming took 3 bases from V and 2 from J; bases not matched to a gene: 6.

Comments on this clone: One end of the junction varies from germline; a read error may be responsible. This sequence joins TRBV10-3 and TRBJ1-2, with D tentatively TRBD1 (5 bases). CDR1 is ENHRY and CDR2 is SYGVKD in the germline V gene. The CDR3 covers 15 residues. CDR3 residues: CAVREGVLEIFGYTF. In DNA form, the CDR3 reads TGTGCCGTCAGAGAAGGGGTGTTGGAGATTTTTGGCTACACCTTC.

The genes are TRBV9 and TRBJ2-1; TRBD1 or TRBD2 may be the D gene (5 bases each). V was trimmed by 2 bases and J by 0 bases, leaving 9 bases between them. The length of the CDR3 is 15 residues. Germline V gene data show CDR1 as SGDLS and CDR2 as YYNGEE. CDR3 sequence reads: CASSVSGSSYNEQFF. The CDR3 nucleotides read TGTGCCAGCAGCGTTTCAGGGAGCTCCTACAATGAGCAGTTCTTC.

V and J are TRBV28 and TRBJ1-5, with 8 bases lining up with TRBD1. CDR1 is MDHEN and CDR2 is SYDVKM in the germline V gene. With 7 bases clipped from V and 3 bases from J, the junction kept 5 bases outside the gene matches. This CDR3 comprises 14 residues. This CDR3 reads CASISDRVNQPQHF. The CDR3 nucleotides are TGTGCCAGCATTTCGGACAGGGTCAATCAGCCCCAGCATTTT.

The CDR3 region is CASSEARGFGNQPQHF. CDR3 nucleotide sequence: TGTGCCAGCAGTGAAGCAAGGGGGTTCGGCAATCAGCCCCAGCATTTT. The chain is built from TRBV6-1 and TRBJ1-5; the D gene is possibly TRBD1 (6 bases). The germline V gene has CDR1 MNHNS and CDR2 SASEGT. The CDR3 is 16 residues long. V shed 0 bases and J shed 2 bases, with 11 bases lying between them.

The chain couples TRBV3-1 (or the pseudogene TRBV3-2) to TRBJ1-1; weak D call: TRBD1 (6 bases). The CDR3 spans 14 residues. V was shortened by 1 base and J by 3 bases, with 9 bases between the two germline ends. Germline-derived CDR1 and CDR2 are LGHDT and YNNKEL (reference sequence). CDR3: CASSQVQGYTEAFF. CDR3 sequence (DNA): TGTGCCAGCAGCCAAGTTCAGGGGTACACTGAAGCTTTCTTT.

This chain connects TRBV3-1 (or the pseudogene TRBV3-2) to TRBJ2-2; D possibly corresponds to TRBD1 (6 bases). The V gene's germline CDR1 is LGHDT and CDR2 YNNKEL (reference sequence). This CDR3 has 13 residues. The V end lost 7 bases, the J end lost 4 bases, and 10 bases lay between the germline ends. In nucleotides, the CDR3 is TGTGCCAGCACCCCGGACAGCACCGGGGAGCTGTTTTTT. Its translation: CASTPDSTGELFF.

The V and J genes are TRBV11-2 and TRBJ1-1; D perhaps matches TRBD1 (6 bases). V lost 4 bases and J 3 bases, leaving 12 bases between the germline ends. The CDR3 loop spans 14 amino acids. Germline CDR1 and CDR2: SGHAT and FQNNGV. The CDR3 loop is CASSSQRGDTEAFF. The CDR3 nucleotides are TGTGCCAGCAGCTCTCAGAGGGGGGACACTGAAGCTTTCTTT.

CDR3: CASSLTGTGILYEQYF. The CDR3 DNA sequence: TGTGCCAGCAGCTTAACCGGGACAGGGATTCTCTACGAGCAGTACTTC. The chain links TRBV11-2 to TRBJ2-7; 9 bases match TRBD1. The V gene end was trimmed by 2 bases and the J gene end by 3 bases; junction bases not matched to a gene: 8. Germline values: CDR1 SGHAT, CDR2 FQNNGV. The CDR3 consists of 16 residues.

The chain couples TRBV6-1 to TRBJ1-1; TRBD1 is a possible D gene (5 bases). With 2 bases removed from V and 7 bases from J, the gap between germline ends came to 8 bases. Germline values: CDR1 MNHNS, CDR2 SASEGT. The CDR3 has 12 amino acids. The CDR3 coding sequence is TGTGCCAGCAGTGAATACGGGGGTGAAGCTTTCTTT. This encodes CASSEYGGEAFF.

This clone was seen just once. CDR3 nucleotide sequence: TGTGCCAGCAGCTTGTGGCCGCTCGCCGGTGAGCCCCAGCATTTT. Translating it yields CASSLWPLAGEPQHF. V and J are TRBV7-2 and TRBJ1-5; no definite D call. Germline lookup yields CDR1 SGHTA and CDR2 FQGNSA. This CDR3 contains 15 residues. Trimming cost V 3 bases and J 8 bases, with 17 bases left between them.

The V gene is TRBV5-1, the J gene TRBJ2-2, with 8 positions matching TRBD2. With V trimmed by 0 bases and J by 1 base, 2 bases remained unmatched. Germline CDR1 SGHRS, CDR2 YFSETQ. This CDR3 is built from 16 residues. The DNA of the CDR3 is TGCGCCAGCAGCTTGGAAGCGGGGGTGAACACCGGGGAGCTGTTTTTT. Protein product: CASSLEAGVNTGELFF.

The rearrangement links TRBV27 to TRBJ1-5; D is ambiguous. CDR3 length equals 13 residues. V dropped 0 bases and J dropped 7 bases, with 7 bases sitting between them. From germline, CDR1 is MNHEY and CDR2 SMNVEV (reference sequence). In DNA form, the CDR3 reads TGTGCCAGCAGTTTATCGGGAGAGCAGCCCCAGCATTTT. Translation: CASSLSGEQPQHF.